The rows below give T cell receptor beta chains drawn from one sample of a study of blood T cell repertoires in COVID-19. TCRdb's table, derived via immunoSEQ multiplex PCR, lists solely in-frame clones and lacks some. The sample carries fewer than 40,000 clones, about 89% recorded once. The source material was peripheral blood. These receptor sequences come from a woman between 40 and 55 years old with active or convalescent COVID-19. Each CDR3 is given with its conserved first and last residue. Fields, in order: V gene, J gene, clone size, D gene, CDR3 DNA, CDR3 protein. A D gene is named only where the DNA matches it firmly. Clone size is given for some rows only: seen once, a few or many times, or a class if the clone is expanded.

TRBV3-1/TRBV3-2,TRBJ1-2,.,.,TGTGCCAGCAGCCAGGGCTTGATCTATGGCTACACCTTC,CASSQGLIYGYTF
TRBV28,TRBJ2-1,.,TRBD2,TGTGCCAGCAGGGCTCGACTAGCGGGAGGATTCCTCTCCTACAATGAGCAGTTCTTC,CASRARLAGGFLSYNEQFF
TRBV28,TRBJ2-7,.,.,TGTGCCAGCAGTACAAAAATTGACTCGTCAGAACAAAACGAGCAGTACTTC,CASSTKIDSSEQNEQYF
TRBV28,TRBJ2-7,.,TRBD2,TGTGCCAGCAGCCCGGGGGGGGTAGCGGGAGGCTACGAGCAGTACTTC,CASSPGGVAGGYEQYF
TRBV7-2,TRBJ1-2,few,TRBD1,TGTGCCAGCAGCGCCGGGACAGGGACTAACTATGGCTACACCTTC,CASSAGTGTNYGYTF
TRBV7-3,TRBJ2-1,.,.,TGTGCCAGCAGCTTAGACCGGCCGGGTGAGCAGTTCTTC,CASSLDRPGEQFF
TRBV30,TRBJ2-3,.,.,TGTGCCTGGAGTCCCCACACAGATACGCAGTATTTT,CAWSPHTDTQYF
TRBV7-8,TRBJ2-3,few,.,TGTGCCAGCAGCTTTGAGGCCGCAATAGGCACAGATACGCAGTATTTT,CASSFEAAIGTDTQYF
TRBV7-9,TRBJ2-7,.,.,TGTGCCAGCAGCCCTGAGCTTTACGAGCAGTACTTC,CASSPELYEQYF
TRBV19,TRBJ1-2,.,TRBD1,TGTGCCAGTTCCACCGGGACAGGCTATGGCTACACCTTC,CASSTGTGYGYTF
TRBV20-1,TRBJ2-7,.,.,TGCAGTGCTAATCAGGTGCGTGAGCAGTACTTC,CSANQVREQYF
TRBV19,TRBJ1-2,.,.,TGTGCCAGTAGTACTGTAGGGAGCAACTATGGCTACACCTTC,CASSTVGSNYGYTF
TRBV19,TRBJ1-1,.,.,TGTGCCAGTAGTACGACCGGGACATTGAACACTGAAGCTTTCTTT,CASSTTGTLNTEAFF
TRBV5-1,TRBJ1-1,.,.,TGCGCCAGCAGCTTGACCGGGCAGGGTTCTGTGGCTTTCTTT,CASSLTGQGSVAFF
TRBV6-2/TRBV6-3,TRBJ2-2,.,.,TGTGCCAGCAGTCGCCGGGACACTTCTTTTCTCAACGCGAACACCGGGGAGCTGTTTTTT,CASSRRDTSFLNANTGELFF
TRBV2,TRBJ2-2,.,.,TGTGCCAGCAGTGAACTACTAGCCGGCGGGGAGCTGTTTTTT,CASSELLAGGELFF
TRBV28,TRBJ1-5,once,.,TGTGCCAGCAGTTTTGATTACCAGGGATTTCAGCCCCAGCATTTT,CASSFDYQGFQPQHF
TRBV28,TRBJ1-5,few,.,TGTGCCAGCAACCGGGGGGCGAGCAATCAGCCCCAGCATTTT,CASNRGASNQPQHF
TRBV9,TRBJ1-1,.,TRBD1,TGTGCCAGCAGCGTAGCCCCAGGGGGACACCTCCTTGAAGCTTTCTTT,CASSVAPGGHLLEAFF
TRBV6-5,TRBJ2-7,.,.,TGTGCCAGCAGTTACTCGGCCCCGGGCGAGCAGTACTTC,CASSYSAPGEQYF
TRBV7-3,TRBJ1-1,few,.,TGTGCCAGCAGCTTAACGGCGGGGCCGGCTGAAGCTTTCTTT,CASSLTAGPAEAFF
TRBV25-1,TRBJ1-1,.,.,TGTGCCAGCAGGGTACAGGGCTATACTGAAGCTTTCTTT,CASRVQGYTEAFF
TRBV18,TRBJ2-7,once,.,TGTGCCAGCTCACCACCGGACAGATACGAGCAGTACTTC,CASSPPDRYEQYF
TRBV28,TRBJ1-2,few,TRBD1,TGTGCCAGCAGTTCCTCAGGGACAGGGGGCCGGGTGAGCTATGGCTACACCTTC,CASSSSGTGGRVSYGYTF
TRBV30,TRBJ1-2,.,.,TGTGCCTGGAGTGTATACCTCCCCGCCCGGGTAATAAACTATGGCTACACCTTC,CAWSVYLPARVINYGYTF
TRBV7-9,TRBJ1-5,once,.,TGTGCCAGCAGCTCTGGGGGCTTTCTTCAGCCCCAGCATTTT,CASSSGGFLQPQHF
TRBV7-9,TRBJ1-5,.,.,TGTGCCAGCAGCTTAGGATCGGCGGGTGGGGTATTGAGCAATCAGCCCCAGCATTTT,CASSLGSAGGVLSNQPQHF
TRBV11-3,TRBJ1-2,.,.,TGTGCCAGCAGCTTAGTAGAGCGGGGGCCAGGCTACACCTTC,CASSLVERGPGYTF
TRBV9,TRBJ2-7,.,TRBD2,TGTGCCAGCAGCCCCCTAGCGGGGGCTTACGAGCAGTACTTC,CASSPLAGAYEQYF
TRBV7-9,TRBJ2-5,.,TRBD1,TGTGCCAGCAGCTTAGTAGGACAGGGGCCGGGGGAGACCCAGTACTTC,CASSLVGQGPGETQYF
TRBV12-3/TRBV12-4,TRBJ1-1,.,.,TGTGCCAGCAGTCAGGGACGGGGGGAAGCTTTCTTT,CASSQGRGEAFF
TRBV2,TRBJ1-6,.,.,TGTGCCAGCAGTCTGGACTTTGCTGGATCACCCCTCCACTTT,CASSLDFAGSPLHF
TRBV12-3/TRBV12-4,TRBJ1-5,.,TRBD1,TGTGCCAGCAAAAGACAGGGGGCTCAGCCCCAGCATTTT,CASKRQGAQPQHF
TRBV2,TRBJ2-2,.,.,TGTGCCAGCACCCCTAGCCTTGTAGGCGGGGAGCTGTTTTTT,CASTPSLVGGELFF
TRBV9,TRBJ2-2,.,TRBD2,TGTGCCAGCAGCCCCGCGGCGGGAGTCAACACCGGGGAGCTGTTTTTT,CASSPAAGVNTGELFF
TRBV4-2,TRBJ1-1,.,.,TGTGCCAGCAGCCAACCTGCCCCGGAGGACACTGAAGCTTTCTTT,CASSQPAPEDTEAFF
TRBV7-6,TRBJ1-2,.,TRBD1,TGTGCCAGCAGCCCACCCCAGGGGGCCACTTCCTATGGCTACACCTTC,CASSPPQGATSYGYTF
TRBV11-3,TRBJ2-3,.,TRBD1,TGTGCCAGCAGCTTCTCCGGGACAGGAATAACAGATACGCAGTATTTT,CASSFSGTGITDTQYF
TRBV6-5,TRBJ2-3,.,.,TGTGCCACAGGGGCGGGCTGGGTCACAGATACGCAGTATTTT,CATGAGWVTDTQYF
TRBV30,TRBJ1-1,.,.,TGTGCCTGGAGTGTGGCAGGGTTGTCTGAAGCTTTCTTT,CAWSVAGLSEAFF
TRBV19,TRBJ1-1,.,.,TGTGCCAGTAGTATAGAACGGGGGGCGAGGGACACTGAAGCTTTCTTT,CASSIERGARDTEAFF
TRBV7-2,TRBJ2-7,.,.,TGTGCCAGCAGCCCCGGGTTTAGCGAGCAGTACTTC,CASSPGFSEQYF
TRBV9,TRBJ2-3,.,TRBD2,TGTGCCAGCAGCGTCGGGACTAGCGGCTATACAGATACGCAGTATTTT,CASSVGTSGYTDTQYF
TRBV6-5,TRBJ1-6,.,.,TGTGCCAGCAGTTACGGCCTTGGGGGGTCACCCCTCCACTTT,CASSYGLGGSPLHF
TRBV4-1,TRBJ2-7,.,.,TGCGCCAGCAGCCAAGCCCTCGGGTTGGAGCAGTACTTC,CASSQALGLEQYF
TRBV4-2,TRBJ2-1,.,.,TGTGCCAGCAGCCGGGTAGCGGTCTCGCCGGGTGAGCAGTTCTTC,CASSRVAVSPGEQFF
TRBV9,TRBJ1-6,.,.,TGTGCCAGCAGCGGGGGGGTGAGGGAGCCAAATTCACCCCTCCACTTT,CASSGGVREPNSPLHF
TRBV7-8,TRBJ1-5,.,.,TGTGCCAGCAGCGACCGCTTAGTTGGTCTCCCAGGGCCCCAGCATTTT,CASSDRLVGLPGPQHF
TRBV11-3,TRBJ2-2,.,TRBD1,TGTGCCAGCAGCTTAGATTGGGGACAGGGGTTCGCCGGGGAGCTGTTTTTT,CASSLDWGQGFAGELFF
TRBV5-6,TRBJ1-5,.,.,TGTGCCAGCAGCTTGGCCGGCAGGGAGGGCAATCAGCCCCAGCATTTT,CASSLAGREGNQPQHF
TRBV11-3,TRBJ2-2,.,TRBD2,TGTGCCAGCAGTCAGCGCAGGTCGACTAGCGGGACCGGGGAGCTGTTTTTT,CASSQRRSTSGTGELFF
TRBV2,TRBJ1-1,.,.,TGTGCCAGCACCCGACAGGACCCGGGTAGCACTGAAGCTTTCTTT,CASTRQDPGSTEAFF
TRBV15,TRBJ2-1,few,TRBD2,TGTGCCACCAGCAGAGAAGGAGTAGCGGGAAGCGATGAGCAGTTCTTC,CATSREGVAGSDEQFF
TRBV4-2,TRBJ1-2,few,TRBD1,TGTGCCAGCAGCCAAGATCGTCCCGGGACAGGATGTTACACCTTC,CASSQDRPGTGCYTF
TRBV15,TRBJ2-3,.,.,TGTGCCACCAGCAGAGGCCCCGGGGATACGCAGTATTTT,CATSRGPGDTQYF